The 10 T cell receptor beta chains given below trace back to one sample, sequenced in a study of shared clonotypes between healthy human individuals (dated by TCRdb to the early 2020s). Libraries were constructed by the immunoSEQ multiplex PCR assay. This immuneACCESS table, as held by TCRdb, lists in-frame sequences with V and J called but not all clones. Of the missing ones, under half trace to an unresolved V gene in checked studies; the others have no known cause. The sample includes about 680,000 clones, with roughly 94% observed a single time. The ten largest clones add up to about 24% of the sample. CD8 naive samples were CD45RO-negative cells positively selected for CCR7, giving a CD45RA+CCR7+ population that excluded TemRA cells. The sample comprised naive CD8+ T cells sorted from blood. The cell subset or site label here, explained by the study, means: CD45RA+CCR7+. The receptors here all came from a man under 40 in good health.

The rearrangement joins TRBV27 to TRBJ1-1, with D perhaps matching TRBD1 (6 bases). The CDR3 runs to 14 residues. Germline-derived CDR1 and CDR2 are MNHEY and SMNVEV (reference sequence). Trimming removed 3 bases from V and 5 bases from J, with 13 bases in between. The CDR3 protein is CASSFGSGVTEAFF. The CDR3 nucleotides are TGTGCCAGCAGTTTCGGCTCAGGGGTGACTGAAGCTTTCTTT.

This chain connects TRBV27 to TRBJ2-3, with 14 bases matching TRBD2. This CDR3 region has 17 residues. Germline assignment: CDR1 MNHEY and CDR2 SMNVEV (reference sequence). Unmatched junction bases numbered 7, after V lost 5 bases and J lost 3 bases. CDR3 sequence: CASSLGTSGSKTDTQYF. The CDR3 bases are TGTGCCAGCAGTCTAGGGACTAGCGGGAGTAAGACAGATACGCAGTATTTT.

This clone was seen only a few times. The chain links TRBV7-9 to TRBJ1-1, with 7 bases aligning to TRBD1. J gave up 8 bases and V 4 bases, and 7 bases lay outside the gene matches. The CDR3 loop spans 13 amino acids. The germline CDR1 and CDR2 sequences are SEHNR and FQNEAQ (reference sequence). CDR3 bases: TGTGCCAGCAGCTCTGCGGACAGGCGGGAAGCTTTCTTT. It yields the protein CASSSADRREAFF.

This chain links TRBV11-2 with TRBJ1-1; D call uncertain. CDR3 length: 16 residues. From germline, CDR1 is SGHAT and CDR2 FQNNGV. Trimming took 1 base from V and 0 from J, leaving 12 bases between them. The CDR3 is CASSLALGYMNTEAFF. The CDR3 nucleotides are TGTGCCAGCAGCTTAGCCTTGGGTTACATGAACACTGAAGCTTTCTTT.

The chain employs TRBV7-9 and TRBJ2-7, with TRBD1 identical over 7 bases. Looked up from germline, CDR1 is SEHNR and CDR2 is FQNEAQ (reference sequence). The junction had 4 bases not matched to a gene; V was cut back by 2 bases and J by 6 bases. The CDR3 length is 13 residues. CDR3 residues: CASSLTGDGEQYF. As DNA, the CDR3 is TGTGCCAGCAGCTTAACAGGGGACGGCGAGCAGTACTTC. The complete variable domain, with remaining parts taken from reference TRBV7-9 and TRBJ2-7, reads DTGVSQNPRHKITKRGQNVTFRCDPISEHNRLYWYRQTLGQGPEFLTYFQNEAQLEKSRLLSDRFSAERPKGSFSTLEIQRTEQGDSAMYLCASSLTGDGEQYFGPGTRLTVT.

A single count supports this clone. The chain has TRBV27 and TRBJ2-7; weak D call: TRBD1 (8 bases). The germline gives CDR1 MNHEY, CDR2 SMNVEV (reference sequence). V lost 5 bases to trimming and J lost 2 bases, with 16 bases between them. The CDR3 is made up of 15 amino acids. The CDR3 here is CASSTIQGGTYEQYF. CDR3 sequence (DNA): TGTGCCAGCAGTACGATACAGGGGGGGACCTACGAGCAGTACTTC.

The V and J genes are TRBV10-2 and TRBJ2-7, with D maybe TRBD2 (6 bases). This CDR3 has 17 residues. Trimming shortened V by 0 bases and J by 6 bases, and 21 bases separated the two germline ends. Germline CDR1 is WSHSY and CDR2 is SAAADI. As DNA, the CDR3 is TGCGCCAGCAGTGAGTCGATCGGGGGACTGACCCCCAGCGAGCAGTACTTC. Translation gives CASSESIGGLTPSEQYF.

The rearrangement joins TRBV9 to TRBJ2-7, with D perhaps matching TRBD1 or TRBD2 (5 bases each). The CDR3 spans 14 residues. V gave up 5 bases and J gave up 2 bases, with 14 bases separating them. Germline CDR1 is SGDLS and CDR2 is YYNGEE. The CDR3 is CASSDRDPAYEQYF. The CDR3 DNA reads as TGTGCCAGCAGTGACCGGGACCCAGCCTACGAGCAGTACTTC.

The J gene is TRBJ2-3, the V gene TRBV7-3; TRBD2 matches at 9 bases. The CDR3 loop spans 17 amino acids. From germline, CDR1 is SGHTA and CDR2 FQGTGA. V lost 5 bases and J lost 0; bases outside the gene matches: 9. The CDR3 sequence is CASSARGAGGSTDTQYF. The DNA of the CDR3 is TGTGCCAGCAGCGCCCGTGGGGCGGGAGGGAGCACAGATACGCAGTATTTT.

This sequence joins TRBV2 and TRBJ2-3; 9 bases align to TRBD2. The V gene's germline CDR1 is SNHLY and CDR2 FYNNEI. With 6 bases clipped from V and 0 bases from J, the junction kept 7 bases outside the gene matches. CDR3 length equals 16 residues. Here the CDR3 DNA reads TGTGCCAGCAGAGACCCGACTAGCGGTAGCACAGATACGCAGTATTTT. Its protein is CASRDPTSGSTDTQYF.